These T cell receptor beta chains were read from a single sample in a study of shared clonotypes between healthy human individuals. Repertoires were generated with immunoSEQ multiplex PCR, while TCRdb's copy carries only in-frame clones and drops some. The sample includes about 2 million clones, around 96% of them seen just once. The sample was naive CD8+ T cells sorted from blood. The source is a man aged 18 to 30 in good health. The CDR3 runs from the conserved cysteine through the conserved F or W. The order of the fields is J gene, V gene, clone size, D gene, CDR3 protein, CDR3 DNA. A D gene is named only where the DNA matches it firmly. Size values are once, few and many counts, or a class for expanded clones, and some rows have none.

J: TRBJ1-1; V: TRBV29-1; size: few; D: .; CDR3: CSVERVLNTEAFF; DNA: TGCAGCGTTGAACGAGTTTTGAACACTGAAGCTTTCTTT
J: TRBJ2-2; V: TRBV4-1; size: .; D: TRBD1; CDR3: CASSQGTGITGELFF; DNA: TGCGCCAGCAGCCAAGGGACAGGGATTACCGGGGAGCTGTTTTTT
J: TRBJ2-4; V: TRBV4-1; size: .; D: TRBD1; CDR3: CASSLGQGAMENIQYF; DNA: TGCGCCAGCAGCCTTGGACAGGGGGCGATGGAAAACATTCAGTACTTC
J: TRBJ1-3; V: TRBV5-6; size: once; D: TRBD1; CDR3: CASSFGTAGNTIYF; DNA: TGTGCCAGCAGCTTCGGGACAGCTGGAAACACCATATATTTT
J: TRBJ2-5; V: TRBV2; size: .; D: .; CDR3: CASTQDPQETQYF; DNA: TGTGCCAGCACCCAGGACCCCCAAGAGACCCAGTACTTC
J: TRBJ2-7; V: TRBV9; size: .; D: .; CDR3: CASSVGLGASYEQYF; DNA: TGTGCCAGCAGCGTAGGTCTCGGGGCCTCCTACGAGCAGTACTTC
J: TRBJ2-1; V: TRBV20-1; size: .; D: .; CDR3: CSARQGLEQFF; DNA: TGCAGTGCACGCCAAGGGCTCGAGCAGTTCTTC
J: TRBJ2-1; V: TRBV4-2; size: .; D: .; CDR3: CASSHFEALIYNEQFF; DNA: TGTGCCAGCAGCCACTTCGAGGCTCTGATATACAATGAGCAGTTCTTC
J: TRBJ1-5; V: TRBV9; size: .; D: .; CDR3: CASSVEGGNQPQHF; DNA: TGTGCCAGCAGCGTAGAGGGTGGCAATCAGCCCCAGCATTTT
J: TRBJ2-7; V: TRBV6-1; size: .; D: .; CDR3: CASSELGASYEQYF; DNA: TGTGCCAGCAGTGAATTAGGGGCCTCCTACGAGCAGTACTTC
J: TRBJ2-7; V: TRBV6-5; size: .; D: TRBD2; CDR3: CASSYYGTSYEQYF; DNA: TGTGCCAGCAGTTACTACGGGACTAGCTACGAGCAGTACTTC
J: TRBJ1-2; V: TRBV21-1; size: .; D: .; CDR3: CARRGGYGYTF; DNA: TGTGCCAGAAGGGGGGGCTATGGCTACACCTTC
J: TRBJ1-1; V: TRBV30; size: once; D: .; CDR3: CAWSVVLGTEAFF; DNA: TGTGCCTGGAGTGTAGTCTTGGGCACTGAAGCTTTCTTT
J: TRBJ2-7; V: TRBV5-4; size: .; D: TRBD1; CDR3: CASRAGTAITYEQYF; DNA: TGTGCCAGCAGAGCCGGGACAGCGATTACCTACGAGCAGTACTTC
J: TRBJ2-7; V: TRBV9; size: .; D: TRBD1; CDR3: CASSQGQGYEQYF; DNA: TGTGCCAGCTCCCAGGGACAGGGGTACGAGCAGTACTTC
J: TRBJ1-5; V: TRBV5-1; size: .; D: .; CDR3: CASSLGETSNQPQHF; DNA: TGCGCCAGCAGCTTGGGGGAGACTAGCAATCAGCCCCAGCATTTT
J: TRBJ1-2; V: TRBV2; size: .; D: .; CDR3: CASSEADHGYTF; DNA: TGTGCCAGCAGTGAAGCCGATCATGGCTACACCTTC
J: TRBJ2-7; V: TRBV19; size: .; D: .; CDR3: CASSRGPDGFYEQYF; DNA: TGTGCCAGTAGTAGGGGGCCAGACGGGTTCTACGAGCAGTACTTC
J: TRBJ2-3; V: TRBV27; size: .; D: TRBD2; CDR3: CASSLAGGHADTQYF; DNA: TGTGCCAGCAGTTTAGCGGGGGGGCATGCAGATACGCAGTATTTT
J: TRBJ2-7; V: TRBV28; size: .; D: .; CDR3: CASSLNLYPSYEQYF; DNA: TGTGCCAGCAGTTTAAACTTGTACCCCTCCTACGAGCAGTACTTC
J: TRBJ2-7; V: TRBV5-1; size: few; D: .; CDR3: CASSLALRYEQYF; DNA: TGCGCCAGCAGCTTGGCCCTTCGGTACGAGCAGTACTTC
J: TRBJ2-3; V: TRBV27; size: .; D: .; CDR3: CASSFNMWRDGDTQYF; DNA: TGTGCCAGCAGTTTTAACATGTGGCGGGACGGTGATACGCAGTATTTT
J: TRBJ2-3; V: TRBV29-1; size: .; D: .; CDR3: CSVEFIEDTQYF; DNA: TGCAGCGTTGAATTTATCGAAGATACGCAGTATTTT
J: TRBJ2-2; V: TRBV6-5; size: .; D: .; CDR3: CASSYSSESDGELFF; DNA: TGTGCCAGCAGTTACTCGAGCGAAAGCGACGGGGAGCTGTTTTTT
J: TRBJ2-2; V: TRBV2; size: .; D: TRBD2; CDR3: CASRLAGADGELFF; DNA: TGTGCCAGCAGACTAGCGGGAGCCGACGGGGAGCTGTTTTTT
J: TRBJ2-5; V: TRBV7-9; size: once; D: TRBD1; CDR3: CASSLVRGPETQYF; DNA: TGTGCCAGCAGCTTAGTAAGGGGGCCAGAGACCCAGTACTTC
J: TRBJ2-7; V: TRBV10-3; size: few; D: TRBD2; CDR3: CAISALAGDTYEQYF; DNA: TGTGCCATCAGCGCGCTAGCGGGGGATACCTACGAGCAGTACTTC
J: TRBJ1-5; V: TRBV5-5; size: few; D: .; CDR3: CASSPFEGQPQHF; DNA: TGTGCCAGCAGCCCCTTCGAAGGTCAGCCCCAGCATTTT
J: TRBJ2-2; V: TRBV28; size: .; D: .; CDR3: CASSYQGDTGELFF; DNA: TGTGCCAGCAGTTATCAGGGTGACACCGGGGAGCTGTTTTTT
J: TRBJ1-4; V: TRBV30; size: .; D: TRBD1; CDR3: CAWSVRWGPGTVNEKLFF; DNA: TGTGCCTGGAGTGTACGGTGGGGGCCCGGGACAGTCAATGAAAAACTGTTTTTT
J: TRBJ2-2; V: TRBV4-3; size: .; D: .; CDR3: CASSQDYTGSGELFF; DNA: TGCGCCAGCAGCCAAGATTATACGGGATCCGGGGAGCTGTTTTTT
J: TRBJ2-7; V: TRBV5-5; size: .; D: .; CDR3: CASSFIWGSSSYEQYF; DNA: TGTGCCAGCAGCTTTATTTGGGGCTCCAGCTCCTACGAGCAGTACTTC
J: TRBJ2-5; V: TRBV28; size: .; D: TRBD2; CDR3: CASKLLAGGSEGTQYF; DNA: TGTGCCAGCAAGCTATTAGCGGGGGGGTCTGAAGGGACCCAGTACTTC
J: TRBJ2-7; V: TRBV21-1; size: .; D: .; CDR3: CASSKLGGVSGVQYF; DNA: TGTGCCAGCAGCAAATTGGGCGGTGTAAGCGGGGTGCAGTACTTC
J: TRBJ2-4; V: TRBV7-2; size: .; D: .; CDR3: CASSLGGSARGDIQYF; DNA: TGTGCCAGCAGCTTAGGCGGGTCGGCAAGGGGTGACATTCAGTACTTC
J: TRBJ2-7; V: TRBV7-2; size: .; D: .; CDR3: CASSLEWNPYEQYF; DNA: TGTGCCAGCAGCTTAGAGTGGAACCCCTACGAGCAGTACTTC
J: TRBJ2-1; V: TRBV4-1; size: .; D: .; CDR3: CASSLYSEANEQFF; DNA: TGCGCCAGCAGCCTATACAGCGAGGCAAATGAGCAGTTCTTC
J: TRBJ2-1; V: TRBV6-5; size: .; D: .; CDR3: CASSYGHGEYNEQFF; DNA: TGTGCCAGCAGTTACGGGCACGGCGAGTACAATGAGCAGTTCTTC
J: TRBJ2-1; V: TRBV7-9; size: .; D: TRBD2; CDR3: CASTKTSGGHNEQFF; DNA: TGTGCCAGCACTAAGACTAGCGGGGGGCACAATGAGCAGTTCTTC
J: TRBJ2-7; V: TRBV6-4; size: .; D: .; CDR3: CASSDSGGAYEQYF; DNA: TGTGCCAGCAGTGACTCAGGCGGGGCCTACGAGCAGTACTTC